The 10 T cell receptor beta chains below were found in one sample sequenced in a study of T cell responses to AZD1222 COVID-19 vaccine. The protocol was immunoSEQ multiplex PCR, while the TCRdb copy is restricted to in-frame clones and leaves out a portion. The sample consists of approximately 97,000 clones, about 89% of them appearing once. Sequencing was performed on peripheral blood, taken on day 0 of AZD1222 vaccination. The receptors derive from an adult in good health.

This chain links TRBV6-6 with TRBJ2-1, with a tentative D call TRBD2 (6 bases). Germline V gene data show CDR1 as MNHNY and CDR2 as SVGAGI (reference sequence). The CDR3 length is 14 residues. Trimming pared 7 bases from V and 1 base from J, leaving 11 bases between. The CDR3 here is CASNWDFSYNEQFF. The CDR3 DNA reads TGTGCCAGCAACTGGGACTTTTCCTACAATGAGCAGTTCTTC.

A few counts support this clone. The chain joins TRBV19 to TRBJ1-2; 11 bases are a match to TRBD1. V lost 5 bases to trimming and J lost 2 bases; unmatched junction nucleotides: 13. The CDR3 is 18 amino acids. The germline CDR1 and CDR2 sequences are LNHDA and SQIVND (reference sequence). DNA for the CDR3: TGTGCCAGTAGTGCCCGGACAGGGGGCGGCGGTAGGAACTATGGCTACACCTTC. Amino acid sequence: CASSARTGGGGRNYGYTF. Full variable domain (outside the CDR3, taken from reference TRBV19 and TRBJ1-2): DGGITQSPKYLFRKEGQNVTLSCEQNLNHDAMYWYRQDPGQGLRLIYYSQIVNDFQKGDIAEGYSVSREKKESFPLTVTSAQKNPTAFYLCASSARTGGGGRNYGYTFGSGTRLTVV.

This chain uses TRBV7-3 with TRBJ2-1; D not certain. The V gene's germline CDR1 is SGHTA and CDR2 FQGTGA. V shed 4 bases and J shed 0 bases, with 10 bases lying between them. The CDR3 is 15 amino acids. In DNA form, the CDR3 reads TGTGCCAGCAGCTCGACTTACAGCTCCTACAATGAGCAGTTCTTC. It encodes CASSSTYSSYNEQFF. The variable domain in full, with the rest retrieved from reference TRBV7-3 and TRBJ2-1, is GAGVSQTPSNKVTEKGKYVELRCDPISGHTALYWYRQSLGQGPEFLIYFQGTGAADDSGLPNDRFFAVRPEGSVSTLKIQRTERGDSAVYLCASSSTYSSYNEQFFGPGTRLTVL.

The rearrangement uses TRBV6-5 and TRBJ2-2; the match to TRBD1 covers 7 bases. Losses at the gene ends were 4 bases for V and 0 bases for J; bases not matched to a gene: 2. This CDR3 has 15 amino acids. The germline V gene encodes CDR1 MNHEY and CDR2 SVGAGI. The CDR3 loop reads CASSSGTANTGELFF. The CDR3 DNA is TGTGCCAGCAGTTCCGGGACAGCGAACACCGGGGAGCTGTTTTTT.

The CDR3 nucleotides are TGTGCCAGCAGCCCCGGACTAGCGGTCAATGAGCAGTTCTTC. Its protein product is CASSPGLAVNEQFF. V is TRBV7-2 and J is TRBJ2-1; TRBD2 agrees at 10 bases. Germline assignment: CDR1 SGHTA and CDR2 FQGNSA. This CDR3 region has 14 residues. J was trimmed by 6 bases and V by 5 bases; bases with no gene match: 4.

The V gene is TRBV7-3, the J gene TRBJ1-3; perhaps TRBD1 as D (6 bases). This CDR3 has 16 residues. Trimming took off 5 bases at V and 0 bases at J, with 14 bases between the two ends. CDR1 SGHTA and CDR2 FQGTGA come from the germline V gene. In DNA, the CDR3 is TGTGCCAGCAGCCCCGACGCAGGGGCCTCTGGAAACACCATATATTTT. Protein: CASSPDAGASGNTIYF.

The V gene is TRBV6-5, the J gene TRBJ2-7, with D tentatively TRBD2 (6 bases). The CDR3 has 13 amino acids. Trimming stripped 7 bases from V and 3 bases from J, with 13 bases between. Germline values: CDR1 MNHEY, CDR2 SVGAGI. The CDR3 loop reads CASIGGANYEQYF. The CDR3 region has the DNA TGTGCCAGCATAGGAGGGGCCAACTACGAGCAGTACTTC.

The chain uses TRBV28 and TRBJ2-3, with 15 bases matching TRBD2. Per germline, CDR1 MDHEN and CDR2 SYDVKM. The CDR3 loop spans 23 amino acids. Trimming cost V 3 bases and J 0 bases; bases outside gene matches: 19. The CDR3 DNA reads TGTGCCAGCAGTTTCCCCTTCACCCTCTCCTCGGGACTAGCGGGAGGAAGCACAGATACGCAGTATTTT. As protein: CASSFPFTLSSGLAGGSTDTQYF.

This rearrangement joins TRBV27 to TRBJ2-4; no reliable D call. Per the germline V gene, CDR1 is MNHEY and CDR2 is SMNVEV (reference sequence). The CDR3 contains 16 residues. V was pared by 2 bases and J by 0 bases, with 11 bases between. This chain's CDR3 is CASSLNQVLAKNIQYF. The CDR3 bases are TGTGCCAGCAGTTTAAACCAGGTCCTAGCCAAAAACATTCAGTACTTC.

In DNA form, the CDR3 reads TGTGCCAGCAGCTTATCCACGAACACCGGGGAGCTGTTTTTT. Protein: CASSLSTNTGELFF. V is TRBV5-8 and J is TRBJ2-2; D unclear. The CDR3 extends over 14 amino acids. Germline assignment: CDR1 SGHTS and CDR2 YDEGEE. V was trimmed by 2 bases and J by 0 bases, leaving 5 bases between them.